The rows below give T cell receptor beta chains drawn from one sample of a study of blood T cell repertoires in COVID-19. Data came from immunoSEQ multiplex PCR; TCRdb stores just in-frame clones and leaves some out. The profile shows 200,000 to 250,000 clones, around 85% of them singletons. Material: peripheral blood. The receptors stem from a man aged 80 or over with acute or convalescent COVID-19. Both conserved end residues are part of each CDR3. The D gene is left open where the match is weak. Size tells how often a clone was seen (once, few, many) or the class of an expanded clone, and some rows leave it out.

clone_size,v_call,d_call,j_call,cdr3_aa,cdr3_nt
.,TRBV4-1,.,TRBJ2-7,CASSQARGYEQYF,TGCGCCAGCAGCCAAGCCAGGGGTTACGAGCAGTACTTC
.,TRBV5-1,.,TRBJ1-4,CASSWGATNEKLFF,TGCGCCAGCAGCTGGGGGGCAACTAATGAAAAACTGTTTTTT
.,TRBV27,TRBD1,TRBJ1-2,CASRSGGMNYGYTF,TGTGCCAGCAGGTCAGGGGGCATGAACTATGGCTACACCTTC
.,TRBV2,TRBD1,TRBJ1-5,CASSEARGGDQPQHF,TGTGCCAGCAGTGAAGCGCGAGGGGGCGATCAGCCCCAGCATTTT
.,TRBV5-1,.,TRBJ2-3,CASSLVPGADTQYF,TGCGCCAGCAGCCTAGTCCCGGGAGCAGATACGCAGTATTTT
.,TRBV18,TRBD2,TRBJ2-3,CASSPPGTSGGPGHTDTQYF,TGTGCCAGCTCACCACCGGGCACTAGCGGGGGGCCGGGGCACACAGATACGCAGTATTTT
.,TRBV11-2,.,TRBJ2-1,CASSLVAGDNEQFF,TGTGCCAGCAGCTTAGTAGCCGGGGACAATGAGCAGTTCTTC
few,TRBV2,.,TRBJ2-3,CASSEAPTETTDTQYF,TGTGCCAGCAGTGAAGCGCCGACAGAGACCACAGATACGCAGTATTTT
once,TRBV2,TRBD2,TRBJ2-3,CASSVGGLAVTDTQYF,TGTGCCAGCAGTGTTGGCGGACTAGCGGTCACAGATACGCAGTATTTT
.,TRBV4-1,TRBD1,TRBJ1-4,CASRGQWGGGGNEKLFF,TGCGCCAGCAGGGGACAGTGGGGAGGAGGAGGCAATGAAAAACTGTTTTTT
.,TRBV11-2,TRBD1,TRBJ2-3,CASSTGQGADTQYF,TGTGCCAGCAGCACGGGACAGGGGGCAGATACGCAGTATTTT
.,TRBV19,TRBD1,TRBJ1-5,CASSITGTGAIFSNQPQHF,TGTGCCAGTAGTATAACCGGGACAGGGGCCATTTTTAGCAATCAGCCCCAGCATTTT
.,TRBV5-6,TRBD2,TRBJ2-2,CASSSRGTSGRYTGELFF,TGTGCCAGCAGCTCCCGGGGGACTAGCGGGCGATACACCGGGGAGCTGTTTTTT
.,TRBV19,TRBD2,TRBJ2-3,CASSRLASTDTQYF,TGTGCCAGTAGTAGACTAGCGAGCACAGATACGCAGTATTTT
.,TRBV3-1/TRBV3-2,TRBD2,TRBJ2-1,CASSLLAGAYNEQFF,TGTGCCAGCAGCCTCTTAGCGGGAGCCTACAATGAGCAGTTCTTC
.,TRBV28,.,TRBJ1-1,CASSLWGGEDTEAFF,TGTGCCAGCAGTTTATGGGGGGGTGAAGACACTGAAGCTTTCTTT
.,TRBV5-1,TRBD2,TRBJ2-5,CASSLGTAGKETQYF,TGCGCCAGCAGCTTGGGTACAGCGGGAAAAGAGACCCAGTACTTC
.,TRBV6-5,.,TRBJ2-3,CASSYSSTSTDTQYF,TGTGCCAGCAGTTACTCGAGCACTAGCACAGATACGCAGTATTTT
.,TRBV5-5,TRBD1,TRBJ2-7,CASSPTGGERWYEQYF,TGTGCCAGCAGCCCAACAGGGGGCGAGAGATGGTACGAGCAGTACTTC
.,TRBV7-9,.,TRBJ1-1,CASSLRGSSTEAFF,TGTGCCAGCAGCTTAAGGGGGTCCAGCACTGAAGCTTTCTTT
.,TRBV29-1,.,TRBJ1-1,CSVERPQGHTEAFF,TGCAGCGTTGAACGCCCACAGGGTCACACTGAAGCTTTCTTT
.,TRBV4-1,TRBD2,TRBJ2-7,CASSQTGLAGKQYF,TGCGCCAGCAGCCAAACAGGGCTAGCGGGGAAGCAGTACTTC
.,TRBV6-4,TRBD2,TRBJ2-5,CASWLAGGMDQETQYF,TGTGCCAGCTGGCTAGCGGGAGGGATGGACCAAGAGACCCAGTACTTC
.,TRBV5-6,TRBD1,TRBJ1-5,CASSSRGSSNQPQHF,TGTGCCAGCAGCTCCAGGGGGTCCAGCAATCAGCCCCAGCATTTT
.,TRBV6-6,TRBD2,TRBJ2-7,CASSYSRGGSSYEQYF,TGTGCCAGCAGTTACTCGCGTGGCGGGAGCTCCTACGAGCAGTACTTC
.,TRBV10-2,.,TRBJ1-4,CASSESEAGRGEKLFF,TGCGCCAGCAGTGAGTCGGAGGCGGGAAGAGGTGAAAAACTGTTTTTT
.,TRBV27,.,TRBJ2-5,CASSRIGQTQETQYF,TGTGCCAGCAGTAGGATTGGACAGACCCAAGAGACCCAGTACTTC
few,TRBV19,.,TRBJ1-1,CASSMAGRGNTEAFF,TGTGCCAGTAGTATGGCAGGGAGGGGGAACACTGAAGCTTTCTTT
once,TRBV4-2,.,TRBJ1-3,CASSHGSSGNTIYF,TGTGCCAGCAGCCATGGGAGTTCTGGAAACACCATATATTTT
.,TRBV25-1,TRBD2,TRBJ2-2,CASSETTSGVRTGELFF,TGTGCCAGCAGTGAAACGACTAGCGGGGTTCGCACCGGGGAGCTGTTTTTT
.,TRBV6-6,TRBD2,TRBJ2-1,CASSYGKRGDNEQFF,TGTGCCAGCAGTTACGGCAAGCGGGGGGACAATGAGCAGTTCTTC
.,TRBV6-5,TRBD1,TRBJ1-5,CASSPRDSDRPQHF,TGTGCCAGCAGCCCCCGGGACAGCGATCGGCCCCAGCATTTT
.,TRBV30,.,TRBJ1-5,CAWGLQGNQPQHF,TGTGCCTGGGGTTTACAGGGAAATCAGCCCCAGCATTTT
.,TRBV25-1,TRBD1,TRBJ1-6,CASSGGTGYGSPLHF,TGTGCCAGCAGCGGGGGGACAGGCTACGGTTCACCCCTCCACTTT
.,TRBV4-2,.,TRBJ2-2,CASSQDRAGELFF,TGTGCCAGCAGCCAAGATCGGGCCGGGGAGCTGTTTTTT
.,TRBV29-1,TRBD1,TRBJ1-1,CSVEEGTGGEAFF,TGCAGCGTTGAAGAGGGGACAGGGGGTGAAGCTTTCTTT
.,TRBV14,.,TRBJ2-3,CASRPNYASADTQYF,TGTGCCAGCAGGCCCAACTACGCTAGTGCAGATACGCAGTATTTT
once,TRBV10-3,.,TRBJ2-7,CAISEWGHLDYEQYF,TGTGCCATCAGTGAGTGGGGACACTTGGATTACGAGCAGTACTTC
.,TRBV2,.,TRBJ1-2,CASVGEGNGGYTF,TGTGCCAGCGTCGGGGAGGGGAATGGTGGCTACACCTTC
.,TRBV24-1,.,TRBJ2-6,CATMRSGANVLTF,TGTGCCACCATGCGCTCTGGGGCCAACGTCCTGACTTTC
.,TRBV7-2,.,TRBJ1-2,CASSPKTGDYGYTF,TGTGCCAGCAGCCCGAAGACAGGAGACTATGGCTACACCTTC
.,TRBV6-6,TRBD1,TRBJ1-2,CASRGDRGNLYGYTF,TGTGCCAGCAGGGGGGACAGGGGCAACCTCTATGGCTACACCTTC
.,TRBV2,TRBD2,TRBJ2-3,CASSEREFGGGRSSTDTQYF,TGTGCCAGCAGTGAAAGGGAATTTGGCGGGGGGAGATCTAGCACAGATACGCAGTATTTT
.,TRBV28,.,TRBJ1-1,CASSLYGGEAFF,TGTGCCAGCAGTTTGTATGGGGGGGAAGCTTTCTTT
.,TRBV18,.,TRBJ2-1,CASSPEAGVTYNEQFF,TGTGCCAGCTCACCGGAAGCGGGCGTTACCTACAATGAGCAGTTCTTC
.,TRBV18,TRBD1,TRBJ1-6,CASSPTGTNAPLHF,TGTGCCAGCTCACCGACAGGGACGAATGCACCCCTCCACTTT
.,TRBV5-1,TRBD2,TRBJ2-7,CASSYGLAGGIYEQYF,TGCGCCAGCAGCTACGGACTAGCGGGGGGGATCTACGAGCAGTACTTC
once,TRBV30,.,TRBJ1-2,CAWSRFREDYGYTF,TGTGCCTGGAGTAGGTTCAGGGAGGACTATGGCTACACCTTC
.,TRBV28,.,TRBJ2-7,CASITTLRAGDYEQYF,TGTGCCAGCATTACGACCCTCCGGGCAGGGGACTACGAGCAGTACTTC
.,TRBV6-1,TRBD1,TRBJ1-5,CASSEVRDSGFYQPQHF,TGTGCCAGCAGTGAAGTCCGGGACAGTGGGTTTTATCAGCCCCAGCATTTT
.,TRBV19,TRBD1,TRBJ1-2,CASIQTGGVLKYGYTF,TGTGCCAGTATTCAGACAGGGGGCGTCCTAAAGTATGGCTACACCTTC
.,TRBV5-1,TRBD1,TRBJ1-1,CASSSRTGGGTEAFF,TGCGCCAGCAGCTCGAGGACAGGGGGAGGAACTGAAGCTTTCTTT
.,TRBV2,TRBD2,TRBJ2-3,CASREGGLGAQYF,TGTGCCAGCAGGGAGGGGGGACTAGGGGCGCAGTATTTT
.,TRBV19,.,TRBJ2-7,CASSFRRSPPYEQYF,TGTGCCAGTAGTTTCCGACGGAGTCCCCCCTACGAGCAGTACTTC
.,TRBV10-2,TRBD2,TRBJ2-3,CASSEWGGGADTQYF,TGCGCCAGCAGTGAGTGGGGCGGGGGGGCCGATACGCAGTATTTT
.,TRBV7-9,.,TRBJ1-2,CASSPGLSNGYTF,TGTGCCAGCAGCCCGGGACTATCCAATGGCTACACCTTC
.,TRBV15,.,TRBJ2-7,CATSREVQVNSYEQYF,TGTGCCACCAGCAGAGAGGTACAGGTCAATTCCTACGAGCAGTACTTC
.,TRBV20-1,TRBD1,TRBJ1-5,CSASPDRGRMSNQPQHF,TGCAGTGCTAGTCCCGACAGGGGGAGGATGAGCAATCAGCCCCAGCATTTT
.,TRBV2,.,TRBJ1-3,CASSDHRSGNTIYF,TGTGCCAGCAGTGACCACAGGTCTGGAAACACCATATATTTT
.,TRBV4-2,TRBD2,TRBJ2-3,CASSQGPLGASGTGDTQYF,TGTGCCAGCAGCCAAGGCCCCCTAGGAGCTAGCGGGACTGGAGATACGCAGTATTTT